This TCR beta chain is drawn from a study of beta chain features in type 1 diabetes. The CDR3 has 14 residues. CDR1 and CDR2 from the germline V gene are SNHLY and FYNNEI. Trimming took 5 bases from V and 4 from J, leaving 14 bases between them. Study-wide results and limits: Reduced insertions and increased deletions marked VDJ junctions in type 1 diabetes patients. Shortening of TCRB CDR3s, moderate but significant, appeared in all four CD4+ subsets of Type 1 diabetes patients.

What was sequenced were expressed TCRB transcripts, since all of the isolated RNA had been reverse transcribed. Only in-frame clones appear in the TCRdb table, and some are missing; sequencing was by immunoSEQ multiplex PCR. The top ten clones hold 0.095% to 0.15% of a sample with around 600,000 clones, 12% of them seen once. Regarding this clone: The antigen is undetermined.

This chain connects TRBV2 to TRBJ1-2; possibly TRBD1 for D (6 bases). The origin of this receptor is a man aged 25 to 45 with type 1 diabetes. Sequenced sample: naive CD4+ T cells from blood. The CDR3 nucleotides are TGTGCCAGCAGTCCCGGGACACAACTCTATGGCTACACCTTC. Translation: CASSPGTQLYGYTF. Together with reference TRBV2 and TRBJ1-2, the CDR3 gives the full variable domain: EPEVTQTPSHQVTQMGQEVILRCVPISNHLYFYWYRQILGQKVEFLVSFYNNEISEKSEIFDDQFSVERPDGSNFTLKIRSTKLEDSAMYFCASSPGTQLYGYTFGSGTRLTVV.